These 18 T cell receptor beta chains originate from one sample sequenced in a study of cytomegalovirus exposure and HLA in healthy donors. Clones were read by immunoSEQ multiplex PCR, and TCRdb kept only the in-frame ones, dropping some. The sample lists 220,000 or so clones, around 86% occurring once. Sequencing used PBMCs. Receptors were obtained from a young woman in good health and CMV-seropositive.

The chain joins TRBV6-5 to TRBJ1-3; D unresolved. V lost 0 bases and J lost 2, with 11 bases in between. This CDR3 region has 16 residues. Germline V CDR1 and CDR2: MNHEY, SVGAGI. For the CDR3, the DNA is TGTGCCAGCAGTTACTCGGTCGAACTAACTGGAAACACCATATATTTT. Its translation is CASSYSVELTGNTIYF.

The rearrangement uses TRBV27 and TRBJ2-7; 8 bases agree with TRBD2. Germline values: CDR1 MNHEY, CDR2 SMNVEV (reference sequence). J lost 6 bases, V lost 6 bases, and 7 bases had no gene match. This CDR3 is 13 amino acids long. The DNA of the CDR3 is TGTGCCAGCAGCGTAGCGGGACGGATCGAGCAGTACTTC. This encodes CASSVAGRIEQYF.

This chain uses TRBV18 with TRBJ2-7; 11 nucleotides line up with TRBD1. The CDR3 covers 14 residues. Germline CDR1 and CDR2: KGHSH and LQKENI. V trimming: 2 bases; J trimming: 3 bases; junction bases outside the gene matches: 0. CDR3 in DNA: TGTGCCAGCTCACCAGGGACAGGGGGCTACGAGCAGTACTTC. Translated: CASSPGTGGYEQYF.

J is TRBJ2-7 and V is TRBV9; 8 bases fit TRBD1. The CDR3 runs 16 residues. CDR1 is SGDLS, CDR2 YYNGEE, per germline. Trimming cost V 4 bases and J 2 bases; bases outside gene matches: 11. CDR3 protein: CASSLSPDRVAYEQYF. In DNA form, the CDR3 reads TGTGCCAGCAGCCTGAGTCCGGACAGGGTAGCCTACGAGCAGTACTTC.

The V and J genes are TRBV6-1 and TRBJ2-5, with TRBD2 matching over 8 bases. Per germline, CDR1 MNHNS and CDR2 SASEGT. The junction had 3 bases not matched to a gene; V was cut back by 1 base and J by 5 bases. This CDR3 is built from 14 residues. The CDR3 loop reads CASSEGPGGETQYF. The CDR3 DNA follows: TGTGCCAGCAGTGAAGGACCGGGGGGGGAGACCCAGTACTTC.

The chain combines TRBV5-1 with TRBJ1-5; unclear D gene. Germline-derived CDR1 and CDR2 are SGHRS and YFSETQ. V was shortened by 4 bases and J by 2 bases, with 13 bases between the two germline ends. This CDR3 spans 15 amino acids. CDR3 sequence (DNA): TGCGCCAGCAGCCTCGGTGTGGGAGGCAATCAGCCCCAGCATTTT. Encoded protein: CASSLGVGGNQPQHF.

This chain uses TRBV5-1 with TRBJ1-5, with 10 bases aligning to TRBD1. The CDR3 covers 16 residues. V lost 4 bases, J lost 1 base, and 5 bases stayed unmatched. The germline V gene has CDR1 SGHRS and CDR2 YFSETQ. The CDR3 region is CASSVGTGVSNQPQHF. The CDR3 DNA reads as TGCGCCAGCAGCGTAGGGACAGGGGTAAGCAATCAGCCCCAGCATTTT.

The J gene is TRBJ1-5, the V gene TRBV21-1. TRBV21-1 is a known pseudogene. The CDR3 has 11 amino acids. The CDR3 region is CASSNVGGLHF. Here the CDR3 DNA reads TGTGCCAGCAGCAATGTGGGGGGGCTGCATTTT.

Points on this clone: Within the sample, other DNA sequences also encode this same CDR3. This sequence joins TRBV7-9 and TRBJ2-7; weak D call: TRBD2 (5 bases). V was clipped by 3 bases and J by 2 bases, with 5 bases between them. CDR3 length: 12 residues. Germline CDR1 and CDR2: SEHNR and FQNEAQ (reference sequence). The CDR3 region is CASSLRAYEQYF. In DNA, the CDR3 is TGTGCCAGCAGCTTGCGGGCCTACGAGCAGTACTTC.

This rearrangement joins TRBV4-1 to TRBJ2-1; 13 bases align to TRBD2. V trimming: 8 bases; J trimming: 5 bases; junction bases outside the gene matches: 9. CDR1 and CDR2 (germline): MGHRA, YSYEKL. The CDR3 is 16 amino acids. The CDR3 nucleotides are TGCGCCAGCCAAGATCCGGGACTAGCGGGAAACAATGAGCAGTTCTTC. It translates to CASQDPGLAGNNEQFF.

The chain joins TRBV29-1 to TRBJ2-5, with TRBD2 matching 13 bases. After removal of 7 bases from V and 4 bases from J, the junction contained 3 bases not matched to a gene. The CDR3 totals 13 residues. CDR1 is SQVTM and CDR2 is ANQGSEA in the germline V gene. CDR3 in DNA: TGCAGCGCCGGACTAGCGGGAGTAGAGACCCAGTACTTC. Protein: CSAGLAGVETQYF.

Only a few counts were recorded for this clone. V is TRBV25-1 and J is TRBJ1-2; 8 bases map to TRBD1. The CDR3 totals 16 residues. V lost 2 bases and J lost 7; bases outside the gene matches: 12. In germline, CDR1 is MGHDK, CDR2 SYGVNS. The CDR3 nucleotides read TGTGCCAGCAGTGAAATGGCCTCCGGACAGGGAGGTGGCTACACCTTC. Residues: CASSEMASGQGGGYTF.

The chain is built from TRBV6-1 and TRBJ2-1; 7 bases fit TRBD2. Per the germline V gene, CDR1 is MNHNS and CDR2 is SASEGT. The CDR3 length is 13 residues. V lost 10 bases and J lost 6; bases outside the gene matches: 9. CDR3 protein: CATLSGTFNEQFF. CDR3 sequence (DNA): TGTGCCACCCTAAGCGGGACTTTCAATGAGCAGTTCTTC.

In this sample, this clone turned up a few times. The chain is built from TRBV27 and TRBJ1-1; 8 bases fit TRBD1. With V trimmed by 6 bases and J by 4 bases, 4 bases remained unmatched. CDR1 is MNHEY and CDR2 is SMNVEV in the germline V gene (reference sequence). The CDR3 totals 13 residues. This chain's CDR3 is CASSRQGPTEAFF. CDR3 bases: TGTGCCAGCAGCCGACAGGGGCCCACTGAAGCTTTCTTT.

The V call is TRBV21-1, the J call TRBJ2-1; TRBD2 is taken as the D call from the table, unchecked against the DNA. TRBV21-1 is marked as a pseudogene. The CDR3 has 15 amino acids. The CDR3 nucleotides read TGTGCCAGCAATCGTTCTAGCGGGAGAATCCATGAGCAGTTCTTC. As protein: CASNRSSGRIHEQFF.

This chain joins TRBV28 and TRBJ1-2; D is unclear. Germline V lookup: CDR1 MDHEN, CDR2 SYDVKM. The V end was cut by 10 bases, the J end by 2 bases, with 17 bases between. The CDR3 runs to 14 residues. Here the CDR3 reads CATSLGRGNYGYTF. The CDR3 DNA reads TGTGCCACTTCCTTGGGCCGAGGGAACTATGGCTACACCTTC.

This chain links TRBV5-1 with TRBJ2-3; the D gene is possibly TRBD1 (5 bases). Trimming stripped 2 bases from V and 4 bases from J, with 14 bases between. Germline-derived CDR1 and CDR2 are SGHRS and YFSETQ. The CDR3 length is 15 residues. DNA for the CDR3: TGCGCCAGCAGCTTCCTTCGTGAGACAGCAGATACGCAGTATTTT. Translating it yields CASSFLRETADTQYF. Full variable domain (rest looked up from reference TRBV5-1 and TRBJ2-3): KAGVTQTPRYLIKTRGQQVTLSCSPISGHRSVSWYQQTPGQGLQFLFEYFSETQRNKGNFPGRFSGRQFSNSRSEMNVSTLELGDSALYLCASSFLRETADTQYFGPGTRLTVL.

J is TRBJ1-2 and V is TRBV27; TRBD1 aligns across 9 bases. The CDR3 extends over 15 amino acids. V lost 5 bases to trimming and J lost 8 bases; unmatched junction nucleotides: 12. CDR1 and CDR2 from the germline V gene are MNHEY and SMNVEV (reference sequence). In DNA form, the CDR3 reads TGTGCCAGCAGTACACACGGGACAGGGTCAAGGGGCTACACCTTC. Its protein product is CASSTHGTGSRGYTF.